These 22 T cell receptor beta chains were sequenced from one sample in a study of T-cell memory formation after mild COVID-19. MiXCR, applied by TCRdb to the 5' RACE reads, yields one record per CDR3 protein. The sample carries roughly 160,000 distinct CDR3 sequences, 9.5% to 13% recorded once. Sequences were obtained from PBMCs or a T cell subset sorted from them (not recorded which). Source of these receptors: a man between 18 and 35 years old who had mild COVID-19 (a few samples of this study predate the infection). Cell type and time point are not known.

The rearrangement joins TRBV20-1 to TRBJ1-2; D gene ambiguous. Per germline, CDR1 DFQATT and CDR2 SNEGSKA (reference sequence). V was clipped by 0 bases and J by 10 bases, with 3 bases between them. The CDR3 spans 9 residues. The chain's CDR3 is CSARDAYTF. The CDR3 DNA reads TGCAGTGCTAGAGATGCCTACACCTTC.

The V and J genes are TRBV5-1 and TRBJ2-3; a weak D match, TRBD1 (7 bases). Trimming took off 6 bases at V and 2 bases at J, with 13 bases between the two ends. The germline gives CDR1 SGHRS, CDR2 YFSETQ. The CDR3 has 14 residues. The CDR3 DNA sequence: TGCGCCAGCATGCCAGGGGGGAACACAGATACGCAGTATTTT. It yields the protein CASMPGGNTDTQYF.

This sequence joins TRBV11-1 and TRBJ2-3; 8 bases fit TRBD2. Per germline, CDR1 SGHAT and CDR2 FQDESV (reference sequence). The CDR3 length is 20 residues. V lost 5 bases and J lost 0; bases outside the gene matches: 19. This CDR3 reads CASSSRVPGLAGESTDTQYF. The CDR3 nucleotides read TGTGCCAGCAGCAGCAGGGTCCCGGGGCTAGCGGGCGAAAGCACAGATACGCAGTATTTT.

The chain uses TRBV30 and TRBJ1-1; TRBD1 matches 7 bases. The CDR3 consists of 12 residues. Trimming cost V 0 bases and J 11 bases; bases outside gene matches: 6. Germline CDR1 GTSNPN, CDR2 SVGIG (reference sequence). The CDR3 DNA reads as TGTGCCTGGAGTGTACTACAGGGGTTGGCTTTCTTT. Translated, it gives CAWSVLQGLAFF.

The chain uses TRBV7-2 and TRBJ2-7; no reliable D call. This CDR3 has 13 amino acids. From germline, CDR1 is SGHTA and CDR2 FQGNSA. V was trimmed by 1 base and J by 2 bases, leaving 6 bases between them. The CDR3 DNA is TGTGCCAGCAGCTTAGGCGTCGCCTACGAGCAGTACTTC. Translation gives CASSLGVAYEQYF.

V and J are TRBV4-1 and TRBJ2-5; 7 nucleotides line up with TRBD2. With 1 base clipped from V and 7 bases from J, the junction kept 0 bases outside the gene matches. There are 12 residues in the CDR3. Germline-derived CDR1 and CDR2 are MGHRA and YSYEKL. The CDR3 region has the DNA TGCGCCAGCAGCCAAGTAGCGGGGACCCAGTACTTC. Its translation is CASSQVAGTQYF.

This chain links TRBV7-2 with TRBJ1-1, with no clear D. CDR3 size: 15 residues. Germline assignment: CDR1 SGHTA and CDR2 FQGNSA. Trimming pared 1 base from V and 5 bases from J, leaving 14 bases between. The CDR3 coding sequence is TGTGCCAGCAGCTTAGGGCCGGGGAGGCGGACTGAAGCTTTCTTT. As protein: CASSLGPGRRTEAFF.

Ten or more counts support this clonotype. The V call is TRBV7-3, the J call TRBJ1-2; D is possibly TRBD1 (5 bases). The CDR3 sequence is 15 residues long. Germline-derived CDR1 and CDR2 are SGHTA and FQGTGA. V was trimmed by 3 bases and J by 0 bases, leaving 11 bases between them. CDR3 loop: CASSLGPDSNYGYTF. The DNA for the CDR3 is TGTGCCAGCAGCTTGGGGCCAGACTCTAACTATGGCTACACCTTC. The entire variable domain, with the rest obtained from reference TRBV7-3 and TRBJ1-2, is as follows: GAGVSQTPSNKVTEKGKYVELRCDPISGHTALYWYRQSLGQGPEFLIYFQGTGAADDSGLPNDRFFAVRPEGSVSTLKIQRTERGDSAVYLCASSLGPDSNYGYTFGSGTRLTVV.

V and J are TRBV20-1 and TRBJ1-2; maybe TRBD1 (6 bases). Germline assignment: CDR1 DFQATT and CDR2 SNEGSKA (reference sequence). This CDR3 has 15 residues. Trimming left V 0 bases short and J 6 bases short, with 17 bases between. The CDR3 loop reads CSARDPSGQSNGYTF. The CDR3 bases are TGCAGTGCTAGAGACCCCTCGGGACAATCGAATGGCTACACCTTC.

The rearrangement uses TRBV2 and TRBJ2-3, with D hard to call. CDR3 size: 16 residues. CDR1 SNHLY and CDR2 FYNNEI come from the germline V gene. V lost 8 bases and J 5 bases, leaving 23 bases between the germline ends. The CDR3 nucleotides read TGTGCCAGCGCCGTTAGTGGGGATCCGTTGGGAGATACGCAGTATTTT. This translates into CASAVSGDPLGDTQYF.

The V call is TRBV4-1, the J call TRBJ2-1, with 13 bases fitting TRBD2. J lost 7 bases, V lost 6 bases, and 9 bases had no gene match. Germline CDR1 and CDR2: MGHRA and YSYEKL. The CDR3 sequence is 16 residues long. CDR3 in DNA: TGCGCCAGCAGTCCCCGGGGACTAGCGGGGCGGAATGAGCAGTTCTTC. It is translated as CASSPRGLAGRNEQFF.

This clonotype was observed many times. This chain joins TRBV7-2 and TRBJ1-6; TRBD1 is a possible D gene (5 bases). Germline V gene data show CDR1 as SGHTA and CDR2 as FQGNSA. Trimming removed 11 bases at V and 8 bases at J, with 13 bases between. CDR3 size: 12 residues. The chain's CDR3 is CAVGAQYSPLHF. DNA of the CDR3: TGTGCCGTAGGGGCACAGTATTCACCCCTCCACTTT.

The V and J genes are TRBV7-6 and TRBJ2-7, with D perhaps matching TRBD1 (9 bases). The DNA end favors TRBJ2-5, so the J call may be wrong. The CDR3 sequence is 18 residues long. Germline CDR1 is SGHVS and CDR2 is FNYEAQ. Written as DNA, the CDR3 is TGTGCCAGCAGCCCGGGGGGGGGAAGAGGACAGGGGTTGGAGACCCAGTACTTC. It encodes CASSPGGGRGQGLETQYF.

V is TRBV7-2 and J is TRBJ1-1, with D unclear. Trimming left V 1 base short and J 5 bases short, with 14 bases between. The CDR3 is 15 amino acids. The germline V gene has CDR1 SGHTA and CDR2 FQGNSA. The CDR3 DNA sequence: TGTGCCAGCAGCTTAGTTACCCGGGTTGGGACTGAAGCTTTCTTT. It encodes CASSLVTRVGTEAFF.

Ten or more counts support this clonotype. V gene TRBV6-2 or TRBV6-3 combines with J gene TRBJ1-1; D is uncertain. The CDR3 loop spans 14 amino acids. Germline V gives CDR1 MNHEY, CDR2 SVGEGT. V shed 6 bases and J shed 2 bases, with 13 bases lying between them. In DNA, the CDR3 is TGTGCCAGCAGGCAGCGTTTAACTAACACTGAAGCTTTCTTT. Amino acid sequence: CASRQRLTNTEAFF.

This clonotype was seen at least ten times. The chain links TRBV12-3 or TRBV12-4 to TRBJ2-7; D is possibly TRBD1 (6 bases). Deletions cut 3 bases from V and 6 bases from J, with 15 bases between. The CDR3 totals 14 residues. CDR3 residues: CASSFIRGSIEQYF. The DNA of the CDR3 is TGTGCCAGCAGTTTTATCAGGGGTTCTATCGAGCAGTACTTC.

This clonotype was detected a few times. The CDR3, as DNA: TGTGCCAGCAGCAAAGGTGACAGGGAGGGCACAGATACGCAGTATTTT. Amino acids: CASSKGDREGTDTQYF. The J gene is TRBJ2-3, the V gene TRBV21-1; the D segment call TRBD1 is taken from the table without a DNA check. TRBV21-1 is assigned pseudogene status. This CDR3 is built from 16 residues.

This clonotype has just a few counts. In DNA form, the CDR3 reads TGCGCCAGCACCCCCGCCGTGTTGGCTGGGGCCAACGTCCTGACTTTC. Encoded protein: CASTPAVLAGANVLTF. The chain has TRBV5-1 and TRBJ2-6; the D is unclear. V lost 6 bases to trimming and J lost 2 bases, with 15 bases between them. The CDR3 loop spans 16 amino acids. Germline loops: CDR1 SGHRS, CDR2 YFSETQ.

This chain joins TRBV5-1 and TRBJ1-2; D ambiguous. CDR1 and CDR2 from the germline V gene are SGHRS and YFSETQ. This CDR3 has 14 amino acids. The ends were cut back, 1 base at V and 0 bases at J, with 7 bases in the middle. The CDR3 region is CASSLTTTNYGYTF. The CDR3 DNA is TGCGCCAGCAGCTTGACAACCACTAACTATGGCTACACCTTC.

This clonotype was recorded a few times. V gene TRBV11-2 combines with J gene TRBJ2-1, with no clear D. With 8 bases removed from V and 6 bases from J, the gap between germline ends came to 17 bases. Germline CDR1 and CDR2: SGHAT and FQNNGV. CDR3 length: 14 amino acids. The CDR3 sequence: CASREVVAGNEQFF. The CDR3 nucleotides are TGTGCCAGCCGAGAGGTAGTAGCTGGCAATGAGCAGTTCTTC.

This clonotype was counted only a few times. The CDR3 sequence: CASITSGSSYEQYF. CDR3 DNA: TGTGCCAGCATTACTAGCGGGTCCTCCTACGAGCAGTACTTC. The chain joins TRBV2 to TRBJ2-7; 9 nucleotides align to TRBD2. Trimming took 7 bases from V and 0 from J; bases not matched to a gene: 4. Germline-derived CDR1 and CDR2 are SNHLY and FYNNEI. CDR3 length: 14 amino acids.

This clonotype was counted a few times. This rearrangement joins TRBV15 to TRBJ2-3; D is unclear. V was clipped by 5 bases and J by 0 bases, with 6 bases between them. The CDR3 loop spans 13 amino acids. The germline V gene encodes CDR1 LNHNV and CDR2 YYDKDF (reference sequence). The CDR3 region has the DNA TGTGCCACCAGCGGCACTAGCACAGATACGCAGTATTTT. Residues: CATSGTSTDTQYF.